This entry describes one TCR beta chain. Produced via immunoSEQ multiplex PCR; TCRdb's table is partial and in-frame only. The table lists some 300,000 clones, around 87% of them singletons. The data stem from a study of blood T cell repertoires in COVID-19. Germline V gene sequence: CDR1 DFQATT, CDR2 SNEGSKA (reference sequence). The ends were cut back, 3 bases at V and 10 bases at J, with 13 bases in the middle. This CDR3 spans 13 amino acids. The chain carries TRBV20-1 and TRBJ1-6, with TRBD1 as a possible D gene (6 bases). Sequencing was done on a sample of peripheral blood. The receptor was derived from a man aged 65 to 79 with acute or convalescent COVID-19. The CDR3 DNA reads TGCAGTGCTAGTTGGGCAGGGGACTCACCCCTCCACTTT. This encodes CSASWAGDSPLHF.